This record concerns one T cell receptor beta chain sequence. The data stem from a study of CD8 T cells in Susac syndrome. The CDR3 is 12 amino acids. The germline V gene has CDR1 MNHEY and CDR2 SVGAGI. With V trimmed by 11 bases and J by 2 bases, 4 bases remained unmatched. RNA was extracted with the RNeasy kit, and a quantity of 0.5 to 1 ug was reverse transcribed using random hexamers. In TCRdb, the immunoSEQ multiplex PCR reads were re-called with MiXCR into one record per CDR3 protein. The sample consists of under 350,000 distinct CDR3 sequences, 92% of them appearing once. The V call is TRBV6-5, the J call TRBJ2-7, with 9 bases fitting TRBD1. Sequencing was performed on CD4+ T cells from PBMCs. This receptor was identified in a human donor with multiple sclerosis. CDR3 in DNA: TGTGCCCACCGGGACAGGGCCTACGAGCAGTACTTC. Its protein is CAHRDRAYEQYF.